This T cell receptor (beta chain) was found in a study of esophageal squamous cell carcinoma under preoperative chemotherapy. V was pared by 5 bases and J by 10 bases, with 12 bases between. The CDR3 runs 12 residues. CDR1 MGHDK and CDR2 SYGVNS come from the germline V gene. TCRdb ran MiXCR on the PCR reads and lists one entry per CDR3 protein. The sample contains over 25,000 distinct CDR3 sequences, around 50% of which appear only once. Time point specified: after preoperative PTX-NDP chemotherapy. This receptor was obtained from a human donor with esophageal squamous cell carcinoma. The donor label of this sample is uncertain. This rearrangement joins TRBV25-1 to TRBJ2-1, with TRBD2 as a possible D gene (6 bases). The specimen was taken from a patient given preoperative chemotherapy. The CDR3 spells CASSSGLREQFF. CDR3 nucleotides: TGTGCCAGCAGTAGCGGGCTTCGCGAGCAGTTCTTC.